The 22 T cell receptor beta chains presented below share a single source sample, sequenced in a study of regulatory T cells in long-lasting Graves disease. Through Arm-PCR of CDR3 regions and iRepertoire HTBI primers, TCR beta libraries were built. TCRdb itself ran the multiplex PCR reads through MiXCR, one entry per CDR3 protein. The table includes 350,000 to 450,000 distinct CDR3 sequences, roughly 23% detected once. This sample's time point: persistent/refractory GD, antithyroid drugs over 5 years with positive TRAb. RNA isolated from PBMCs was used to make the TCR library. The sequenced sample was peripheral blood mononuclear cells (PBMCs), obtained when the disease was refractory, from a patient treated with antithyroid drugs. These TCRs come from a female donor with Graves disease.

The chain combines TRBV7-6 with TRBJ2-5; 10 positions match TRBD2. Germline V gives CDR1 SGHVS, CDR2 FNYEAQ. Trimming cost V 8 bases and J 1 base; bases outside gene matches: 10. The CDR3 spans 16 residues. CDR3: CASGSGTSASQETQYF. The CDR3 DNA reads as TGTGCCAGCGGCTCCGGGACTAGCGCGTCCCAAGAGACCCAGTACTTC.

Only a few counts were recorded for this clonotype. The genes are TRBV5-1 and TRBJ2-2; perhaps TRBD1 as D (5 bases). This CDR3 spans 16 amino acids. Trimming removed 1 base at V and 1 base at J, with 11 bases between. Germline lookup yields CDR1 SGHRS and CDR2 YFSETQ. CDR3: CASSLTGPMNTGELFF. The CDR3 nucleotides are TGCGCCAGCAGCTTGACAGGCCCGATGAACACCGGGGAGCTGTTTTTT.

Concerning this clonotype: A much larger clone is a single base away; this may be a read error. The J gene is TRBJ2-2, the V gene TRBV2, with 8 bases matching TRBD2. This CDR3 region has 15 residues. CDR1 and CDR2 (germline): SNHLY, FYNNEI. For the CDR3, the DNA is TGTGCCAGCAGTGACGGGGGTAGCGGGACCGGGGAGCTGTCTTTT. Amino acids: CASSDGGSGTGELSF.

This clonotype was counted a few times. The chain uses TRBV30 and TRBJ2-7, with D perhaps matching TRBD2 (5 bases). The CDR3 runs to 14 residues. Trimming took off 3 bases at V and 1 base at J, with 13 bases between the two ends. The germline V gene encodes CDR1 GTSNPN and CDR2 SVGIG (reference sequence). This CDR3 is CAWRGRAKSYEQYF. The CDR3 bases are TGTGCCTGGAGGGGGAGAGCTAAGTCCTACGAGCAGTACTTC.

Points on this clonotype: A read error may be the cause here, since a much bigger clone is one base away. V and J are TRBV29-1 and TRBJ2-7; TRBD1 matches 10 bases. Germline lookup yields CDR1 SQVTM and CDR2 ANQGSEA. The CDR3 is 14 amino acids. V was clipped by 3 bases and J by 3 bases; unmatched bases: 5. The CDR3 sequence is CSVDFGTGDYEQYF. For the CDR3, the DNA is TGCAGCGTTGATTTCGGGACAGGGGACTACGAGCAGTACTTC.

For this clonotype: With only one base between it and a far larger clone, this is likely a read error. This chain uses TRBV9 with TRBJ2-2; TRBD2 agrees at 7 bases. Per germline, CDR1 SGDLS and CDR2 YYNGEE. The CDR3 runs 17 residues. CDR3 bases: TGTGCCAGCAGTGAAGCGTGGGGGGGAGTCTTGCCCGGGAAGCTGTTTTTT. Translating it yields CASSEAWGGVLPGKLFF.

As for this clonotype: A much larger clone is a single base away; this may be a read error. Lacking the conserved final phenylalanine or tryptophan, this CDR3 likely reflects a read error. The chain couples TRBV5-1 to TRBJ2-7; tentatively, D is TRBD2 (5 bases). Germline V lookup: CDR1 SGHRS, CDR2 YFSETQ. The CDR3 has 15 residues. Between the trimmed V and J ends, which lost 0 bases and 3 bases, there was a span of 13 bases. The CDR3 nucleotides are TGCGCCAGCAGCTTGGTTTTGGACGGAGGCTACGAGCAGTACCTC. This translates into CASSLVLDGGYEQYL.

This clonotype was found many times. The V and J genes are TRBV28 and TRBJ1-6; 9 bases are a match to TRBD1. Germline assignment: CDR1 MDHEN and CDR2 SYDVKM. The V gene end was trimmed by 2 bases and the J gene end by 1 base; junction bases not matched to a gene: 3. CDR3 length: 17 residues. The CDR3 protein is CASSLGTGFSYNSPLHF. Here the CDR3 DNA reads TGTGCCAGCAGTTTAGGGACAGGGTTTTCCTATAATTCACCCCTCCACTTT.

This chain joins TRBV4-1 and TRBJ2-7; 7 bases are shared with TRBD2. This CDR3 comprises 16 residues. V lost 9 bases, J lost 1 base, and 15 bases stayed unmatched. Germline CDR1 MGHRA, CDR2 YSYEKL. The CDR3 bases are TGCGCCAGTAGGGGCGGGGATGACGGGAGGTCCTACGAGCAGTACTTC. This gives the protein CASRGGDDGRSYEQYF.

The chain is built from TRBV12-3 or TRBV12-4 and TRBJ2-3; D possibly corresponds to TRBD2 (5 bases). With 5 bases removed from V and 5 bases from J, the gap between germline ends came to 8 bases. There are 12 residues in the CDR3. CDR3 in amino acids: CASSARGDTQYF. The CDR3 DNA reads TGTGCCAGCAGTGCCCGGGGAGATACGCAGTATTTT.

This clonotype was recorded a few times. The CDR3 coding sequence is TGTGCCAGTAGGGCCGGGACGCCGAACACTGAAGCTTTCTTT. It specifies CASRAGTPNTEAFF. The rearrangement links TRBV19 to TRBJ1-1; weak D call: TRBD1 (5 bases). Germline lookup yields CDR1 LNHDA and CDR2 SQIVND (reference sequence). This CDR3 is 14 amino acids long. V lost 6 bases to trimming and J lost 1 base, with 12 bases between them.

This clonotype was picked up many times. A much larger clone is a single base away; this may be a read error. The rearrangement uses TRBV12-3 or TRBV12-4 and TRBJ2-2; no firm D call. This CDR3 contains 12 residues. The V gene lost 7 bases and the J gene lost 3 bases, with 6 bases spanning the gap. CDR3 in amino acids: CASTLDTGELFF. DNA of the CDR3: TGTGCCAGCACCTTAGACACCGGGGAGCTGTTTTTT.

This clonotype turned up a few times. The V gene is TRBV28, the J gene TRBJ2-3; maybe TRBD1 (5 bases). Germline V lookup: CDR1 MDHEN, CDR2 SYDVKM. V was shortened by 1 base and J by 6 bases, with 11 bases between the two germline ends. The CDR3 has 14 residues. CDR3 in DNA: TGTGCCAGCAGTTTATTCAGGGCGCCGGATACGCAGTATTTT. This encodes CASSLFRAPDTQYF.

The V and J genes are TRBV20-1 and TRBJ1-6, with a weak D call TRBD1 (5 bases). The germline gives CDR1 DFQATT, CDR2 SNEGSKA (reference sequence). This CDR3 region has 15 residues. Trimming left V 3 bases short and J 6 bases short, with 15 bases between. The CDR3 loop reads CSARTGGGPNSPLHF. In nucleotides, the CDR3 is TGCAGTGCTAGGACGGGGGGGGGACCTAATTCACCCCTCCACTTT.

This clonotype has a count of ten or more. The chain couples TRBV12-3 or TRBV12-4 to TRBJ2-7, with D maybe TRBD1 (5 bases). Trimming took 5 bases from V and 1 from J, leaving 12 bases between them. The CDR3 contains 14 residues. CDR3 residues: CASSPAGQSYEQYF. The CDR3 nucleotides read TGTGCCAGCAGTCCAGCAGGGCAGTCCTACGAGCAGTACTTC.

The V gene is TRBV27, the J gene TRBJ2-7; 7 bases match TRBD2. CDR3 length: 15 residues. Germline V gene sequence: CDR1 MNHEY, CDR2 SMNVEV (reference sequence). Unmatched junction bases numbered 7, after V lost 0 bases and J lost 5 bases. As DNA, the CDR3 is TGTGCCAGCAGTTTATCGGGAGGGGTAATCCACGAGCAGTACTTC. It is translated as CASSLSGGVIHEQYF.

Only a few counts were recorded for this clonotype. V gene TRBV27 combines with J gene TRBJ1-4, with D hard to call. Trimming left V 2 bases short and J 7 bases short, with 14 bases between. The CDR3 covers 15 residues. The germline CDR1 and CDR2 sequences are MNHEY and SMNVEV (reference sequence). The CDR3 loop is CASSLNWAVGEKLFF. The CDR3 bases are TGTGCCAGCAGTTTAAATTGGGCTGTAGGTGAAAAACTGTTTTTT.

In this sample, this clonotype turned up a few times. The genes are TRBV19 and TRBJ1-1; perhaps TRBD1 as D (5 bases). The V and J ends lost 11 bases and 6 bases respectively, with 10 bases between them. CDR3 size: 10 residues. Germline assignment: CDR1 LNHDA and CDR2 SQIVND (reference sequence). The CDR3 protein is CAVSGPEAFF. The CDR3 coding sequence is TGTGCCGTATCGGGGCCTGAAGCTTTCTTT.

This chain uses TRBV20-1 with TRBJ2-3; D is unresolved. The CDR3 covers 13 residues. CDR1 DFQATT and CDR2 SNEGSKA come from the germline V gene (reference sequence). V lost 6 bases and J 0 bases, leaving 10 bases between the germline ends. The CDR3, as DNA: TGCAGTGCCCTAGATTCTAGCACAGATACGCAGTATTTT. Protein product: CSALDSSTDTQYF.

The sample holds a few counts of this clonotype. The rearrangement uses TRBV15 and TRBJ1-3; TRBD1 matches 7 bases. Germline CDR1 and CDR2: LNHNV and YYDKDF (reference sequence). The trim removed 3 bases at V and 4 bases at J, leaving 6 bases unmatched. CDR3 size: 15 residues. This chain's CDR3 is CATSSPTGRGNTIYF. As DNA, the CDR3 is TGTGCCACCAGCAGCCCGACAGGGAGAGGAAACACCATATATTTT.

The chain combines TRBV11-1 with TRBJ1-2; 10 nucleotides align to TRBD1. Germline assignment: CDR1 SGHAT and CDR2 FQDESV (reference sequence). This CDR3 is built from 15 residues. V gave up 3 bases and J gave up 3 bases; unmatched junction bases: 4. Here the CDR3 reads CASSLPGQGHYGYTF. For the CDR3, the DNA is TGTGCCAGCAGCTTGCCGGGACAGGGGCACTATGGCTACACCTTC.

In this sample, this clonotype turned up many times. V usage is TRBV12-3 or TRBV12-4 and J usage is TRBJ2-7; 8 bases match TRBD1. This CDR3 region has 17 residues. The V segment lost 5 bases and the J segment 4 bases; nucleotides outside the gene matches: 16. The CDR3 reads CASSQTVGQGSGYEQYF. CDR3 in DNA: TGTGCCAGCAGTCAGACCGTTGGACAGGGATCCGGTTACGAGCAGTACTTC.